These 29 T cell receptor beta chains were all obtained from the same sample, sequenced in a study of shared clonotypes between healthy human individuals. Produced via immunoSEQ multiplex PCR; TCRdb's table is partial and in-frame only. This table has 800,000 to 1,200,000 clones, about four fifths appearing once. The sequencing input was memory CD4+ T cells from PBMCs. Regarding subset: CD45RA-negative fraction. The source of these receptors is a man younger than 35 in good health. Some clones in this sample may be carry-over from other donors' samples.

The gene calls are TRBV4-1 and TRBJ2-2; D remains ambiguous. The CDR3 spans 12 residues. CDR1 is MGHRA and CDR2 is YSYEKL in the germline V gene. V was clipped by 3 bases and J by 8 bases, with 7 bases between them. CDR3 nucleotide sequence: TGCGCCAGCAGCCATGCCAGGGGGGAGCTGTTTTTT. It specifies CASSHARGELFF.

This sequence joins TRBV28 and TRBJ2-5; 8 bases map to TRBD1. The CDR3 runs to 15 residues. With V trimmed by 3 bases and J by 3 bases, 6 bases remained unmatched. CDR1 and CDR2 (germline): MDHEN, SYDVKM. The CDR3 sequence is CASSLGSDREETQYF. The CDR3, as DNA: TGTGCCAGCAGTTTGGGTTCGGACAGGGAAGAGACCCAGTACTTC.

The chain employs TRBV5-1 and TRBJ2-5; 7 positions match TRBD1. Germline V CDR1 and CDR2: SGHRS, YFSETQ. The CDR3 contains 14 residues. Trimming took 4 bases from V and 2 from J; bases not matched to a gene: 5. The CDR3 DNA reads TGCGCCAGCAGCCCCGGACAGGTTCAAGAGACCCAGTACTTC. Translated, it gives CASSPGQVQETQYF. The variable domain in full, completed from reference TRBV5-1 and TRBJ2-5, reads KAGVTQTPRYLIKTRGQQVTLSCSPISGHRSVSWYQQTPGQGLQFLFEYFSETQRNKGNFPGRFSGRQFSNSRSEMNVSTLELGDSALYLCASSPGQVQETQYFGPGTRLLVL.

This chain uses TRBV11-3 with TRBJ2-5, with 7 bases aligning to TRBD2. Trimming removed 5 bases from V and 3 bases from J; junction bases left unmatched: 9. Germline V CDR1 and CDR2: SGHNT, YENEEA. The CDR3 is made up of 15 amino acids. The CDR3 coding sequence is TGTGCCAGCAGCCCGGGGCGGCTAGCGGAAGAGACCCAGTACTTC. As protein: CASSPGRLAEETQYF. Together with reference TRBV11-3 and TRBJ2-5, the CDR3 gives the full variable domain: EAGVVQSPRYKIIEKKQPVAFWCNPISGHNTLYWYLQNLGQGPELLIRYENEEAVDDSQLPKDRFSAERLKGVDSTLKIQPAELGDSAVYLCASSPGRLAEETQYFGPGTRLLVL.

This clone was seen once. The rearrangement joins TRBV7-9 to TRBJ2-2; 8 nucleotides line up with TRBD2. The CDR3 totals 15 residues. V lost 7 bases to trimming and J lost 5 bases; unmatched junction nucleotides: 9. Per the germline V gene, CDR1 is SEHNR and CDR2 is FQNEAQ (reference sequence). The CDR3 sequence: CASNRAGVLTGELFF. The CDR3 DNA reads TGTGCCAGCAATCGAGCGGGAGTATTGACCGGGGAGCTGTTTTTT.

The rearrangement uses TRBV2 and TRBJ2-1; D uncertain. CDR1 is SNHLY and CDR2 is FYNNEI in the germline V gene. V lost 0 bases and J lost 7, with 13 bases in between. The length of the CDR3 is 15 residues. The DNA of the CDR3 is TGTGCCAGCAGTGAAGCGCGTGTCAGTGGGAATGAGCAGTTCTTC. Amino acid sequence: CASSEARVSGNEQFF. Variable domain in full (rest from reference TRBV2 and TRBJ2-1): EPEVTQTPSHQVTQMGQEVILRCVPISNHLYFYWYRQILGQKVEFLVSFYNNEISEKSEIFDDQFSVERPDGSNFTLKIRSTKLEDSAMYFCASSEARVSGNEQFFGPGTRLTVL.

CDR3 sequence: CASSHGLAGVVEQFF. The CDR3 DNA sequence: TGTGCCAGCAGCCACGGACTAGCGGGAGTGGTTGAGCAGTTCTTC. The gene calls are TRBV6-5 and TRBJ2-1, with 13 bases matching TRBD2. V trimming: 6 bases; J trimming: 9 bases; junction bases outside the gene matches: 8. The germline V gene encodes CDR1 MNHEY and CDR2 SVGAGI. The CDR3 runs 15 residues.

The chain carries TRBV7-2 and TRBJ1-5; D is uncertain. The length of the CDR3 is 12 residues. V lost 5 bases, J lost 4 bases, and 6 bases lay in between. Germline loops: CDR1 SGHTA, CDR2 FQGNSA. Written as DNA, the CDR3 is TGTGCCAGCAGCCCCATTAATCAGCCCCAGCATTTT. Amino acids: CASSPINQPQHF.

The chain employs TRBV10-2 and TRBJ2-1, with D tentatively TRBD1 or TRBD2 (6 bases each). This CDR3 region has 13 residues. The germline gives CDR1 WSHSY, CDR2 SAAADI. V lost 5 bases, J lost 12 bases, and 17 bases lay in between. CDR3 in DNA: TGCGCCAGCAGTACGATCGGGGGCATTTGGCAGTTCTTC. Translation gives CASSTIGGIWQFF.

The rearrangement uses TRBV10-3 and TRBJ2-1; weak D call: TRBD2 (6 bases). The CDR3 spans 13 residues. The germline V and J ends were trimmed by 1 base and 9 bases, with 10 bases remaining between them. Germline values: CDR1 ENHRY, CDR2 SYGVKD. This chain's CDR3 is CAISEFGGIEQFF. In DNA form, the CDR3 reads TGTGCCATCAGTGAGTTTGGAGGGATTGAGCAGTTCTTC.

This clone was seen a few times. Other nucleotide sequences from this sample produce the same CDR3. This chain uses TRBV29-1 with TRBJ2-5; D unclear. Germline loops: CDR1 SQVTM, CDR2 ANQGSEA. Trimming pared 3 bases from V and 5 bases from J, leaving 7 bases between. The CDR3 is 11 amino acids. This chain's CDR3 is CSVEVGETQYF. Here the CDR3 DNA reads TGCAGCGTTGAGGTGGGCGAGACCCAGTACTTC. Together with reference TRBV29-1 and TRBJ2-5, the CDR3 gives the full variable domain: SAVISQKPSRDICQRGTSLTIQCQVDSQVTMMFWYRQQPGQSLTLIATANQGSEATYESGFVIDKFPISRPNLTFSTLTVSNMSPEDSSIYLCSVEVGETQYFGPGTRLLVL.

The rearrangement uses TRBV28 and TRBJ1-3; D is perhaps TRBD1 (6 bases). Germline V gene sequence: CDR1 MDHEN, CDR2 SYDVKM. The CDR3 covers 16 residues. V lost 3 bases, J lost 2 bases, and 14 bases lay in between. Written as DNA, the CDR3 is TGTGCCAGCAGTTTGGGGGGGGCGTTTGCTGGAAACACCATATATTTT. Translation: CASSLGGAFAGNTIYF.

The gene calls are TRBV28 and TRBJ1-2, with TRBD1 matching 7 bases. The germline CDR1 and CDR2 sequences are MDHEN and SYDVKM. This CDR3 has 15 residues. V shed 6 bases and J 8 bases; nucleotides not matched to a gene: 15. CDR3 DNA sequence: TGTGCCAGCAGGTCCCTTTCCCAGGGGGGCGGCGGCTACACCTTC. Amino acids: CASRSLSQGGGGYTF.

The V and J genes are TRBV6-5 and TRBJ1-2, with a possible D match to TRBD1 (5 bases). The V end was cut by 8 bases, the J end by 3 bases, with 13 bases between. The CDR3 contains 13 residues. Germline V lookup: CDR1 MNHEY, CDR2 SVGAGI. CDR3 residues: CASATVPDYGYTF. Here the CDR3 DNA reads TGTGCCAGCGCGACAGTTCCTGACTATGGCTACACCTTC.

The CDR3 region has the DNA TGCGCCAGCAGCTCAATGGGACGGCAATCTGGAAACACCATATATTTT. This gives the protein CASSSMGRQSGNTIYF. V gene TRBV5-1 combines with J gene TRBJ1-3, with a possible D match to TRBD1 (5 bases). Per the germline V gene, CDR1 is SGHRS and CDR2 is YFSETQ. V lost 3 bases and J lost 1, with 14 bases in between. The CDR3 has 16 residues.

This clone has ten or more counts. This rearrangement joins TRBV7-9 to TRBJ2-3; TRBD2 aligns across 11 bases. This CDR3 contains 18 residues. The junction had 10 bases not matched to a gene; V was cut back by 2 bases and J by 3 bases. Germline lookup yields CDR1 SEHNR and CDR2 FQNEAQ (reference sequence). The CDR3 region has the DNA TGTGCCAGCAGCTTACCCCTCCGACTAGCGGGGAGAACAGATACGCAGTATTTT. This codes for CASSLPLRLAGRTDTQYF.

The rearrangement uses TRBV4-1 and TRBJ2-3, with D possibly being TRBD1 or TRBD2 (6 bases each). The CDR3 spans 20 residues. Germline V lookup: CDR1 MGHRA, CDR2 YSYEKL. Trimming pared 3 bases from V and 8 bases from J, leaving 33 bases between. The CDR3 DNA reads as TGCGCCAGCAGCCAGCAGGGCCTGGGGGGCCTGTCGGGATACCTAGGTACGCAGTATTTT. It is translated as CASSQQGLGGLSGYLGTQYF.

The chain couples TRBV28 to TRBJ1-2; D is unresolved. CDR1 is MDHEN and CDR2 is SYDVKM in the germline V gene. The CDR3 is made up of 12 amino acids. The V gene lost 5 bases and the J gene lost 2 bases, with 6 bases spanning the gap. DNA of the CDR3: TGTGCCAGCAGTCCGGAGAACTATGGCTACACCTTC. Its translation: CASSPENYGYTF.

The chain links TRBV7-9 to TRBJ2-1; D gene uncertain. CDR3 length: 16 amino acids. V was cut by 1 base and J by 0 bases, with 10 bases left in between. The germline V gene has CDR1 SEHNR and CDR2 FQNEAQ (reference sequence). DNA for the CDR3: TGTGCCAGCAGCTTAGTTCGCCAGAGCTCCTACAATGAGCAGTTCTTC. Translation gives CASSLVRQSSYNEQFF.

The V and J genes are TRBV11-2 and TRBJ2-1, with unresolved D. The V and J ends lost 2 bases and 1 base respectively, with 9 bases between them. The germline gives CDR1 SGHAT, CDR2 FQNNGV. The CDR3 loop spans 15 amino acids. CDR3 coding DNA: TGTGCCAGCAGCTTAAATAGGCCTTCCTACAATGAGCAGTTCTTC. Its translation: CASSLNRPSYNEQFF.

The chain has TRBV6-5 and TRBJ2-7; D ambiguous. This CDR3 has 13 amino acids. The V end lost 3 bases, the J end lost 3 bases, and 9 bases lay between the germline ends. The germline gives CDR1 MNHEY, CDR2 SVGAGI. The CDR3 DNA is TGTGCCAGCAGTTATCGGAGAGACTACGAGCAGTACTTC. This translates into CASSYRRDYEQYF.

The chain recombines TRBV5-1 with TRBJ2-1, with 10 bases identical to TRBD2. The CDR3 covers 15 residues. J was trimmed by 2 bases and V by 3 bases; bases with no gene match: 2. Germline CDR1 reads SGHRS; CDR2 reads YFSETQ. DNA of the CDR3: TGCGCCAGCAGCTATACTAGCGGGGCCTACAATGAGCAGTTCTTC. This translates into CASSYTSGAYNEQFF. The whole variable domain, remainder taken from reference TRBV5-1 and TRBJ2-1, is KAGVTQTPRYLIKTRGQQVTLSCSPISGHRSVSWYQQTPGQGLQFLFEYFSETQRNKGNFPGRFSGRQFSNSRSEMNVSTLELGDSALYLCASSYTSGAYNEQFFGPGTRLTVL.

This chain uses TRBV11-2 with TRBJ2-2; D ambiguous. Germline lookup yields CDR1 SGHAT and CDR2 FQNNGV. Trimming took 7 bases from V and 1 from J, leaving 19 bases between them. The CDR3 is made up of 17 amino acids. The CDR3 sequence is CASTLVMRAQNTGELFF. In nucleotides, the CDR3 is TGTGCCAGCACCCTCGTGATGCGAGCGCAGAACACCGGGGAGCTGTTTTTT.

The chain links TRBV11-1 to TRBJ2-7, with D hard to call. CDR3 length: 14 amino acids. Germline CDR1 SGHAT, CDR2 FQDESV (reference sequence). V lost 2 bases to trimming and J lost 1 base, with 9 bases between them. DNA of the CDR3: TGTGCCAGCAGCTTACAGGTTAATTCCTACGAGCAGTACTTC. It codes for CASSLQVNSYEQYF.

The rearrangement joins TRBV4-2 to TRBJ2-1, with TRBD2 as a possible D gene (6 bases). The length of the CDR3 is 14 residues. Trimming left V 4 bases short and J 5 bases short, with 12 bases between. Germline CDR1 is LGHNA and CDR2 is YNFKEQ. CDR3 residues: CASSRAGPNNEQFF. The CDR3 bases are TGTGCCAGCAGCCGGGCGGGACCCAACAATGAGCAGTTCTTC.

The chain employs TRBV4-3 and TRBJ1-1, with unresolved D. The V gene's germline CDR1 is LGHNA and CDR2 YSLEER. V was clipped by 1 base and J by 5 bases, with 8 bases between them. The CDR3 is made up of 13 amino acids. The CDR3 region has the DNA TGCGCCAGCAGCCAAGGTCTGTTTACTGAAGCTTTCTTT. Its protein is CASSQGLFTEAFF.

Here the CDR3 reads CASRPDGPWGYTF. CDR3 in DNA: TGTGCCAGCAGGCCGGACGGCCCTTGGGGCTACACCTTC. The rearrangement links TRBV7-2 to TRBJ1-2; D is uncertain. The ends were cut back, 6 bases at V and 8 bases at J, with 16 bases in the middle. This CDR3 has 13 amino acids. CDR1 is SGHTA and CDR2 is FQGNSA in the germline V gene.

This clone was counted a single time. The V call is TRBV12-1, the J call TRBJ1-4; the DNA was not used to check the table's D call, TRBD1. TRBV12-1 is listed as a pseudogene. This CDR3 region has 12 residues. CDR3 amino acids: CATRHTYEKLFF. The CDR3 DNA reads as TGTGCCACCCGACACACTTATGAAAAACTGTTTTTT.

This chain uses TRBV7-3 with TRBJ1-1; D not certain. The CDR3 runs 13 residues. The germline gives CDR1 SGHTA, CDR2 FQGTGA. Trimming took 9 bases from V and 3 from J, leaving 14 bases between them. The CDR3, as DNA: TGTGCCAGTATGACATCTAGGGACACTGAAGCTTTCTTT. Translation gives CASMTSRDTEAFF. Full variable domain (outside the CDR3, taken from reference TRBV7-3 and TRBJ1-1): GAGVSQTPSNKVTEKGKYVELRCDPISGHTALYWYRQSLGQGPEFLIYFQGTGAADDSGLPNDRFFAVRPEGSVSTLKIQRTERGDSAVYLCASMTSRDTEAFFGQGTRLTVV.